This TCR beta chain was found in a study of cytomegalovirus exposure and HLA in healthy donors (TCRdb year 2017). Study-level background: According to a later analysis, the 120 or so validation repertoires were produced on the same platform as the approximately 610 repertoires of the first cohort. The study was designed to test whether signatures of past pathogen exposure could be identified by cataloging public T cell receptors. Besides the first cohort of roughly 660 subjects, a separate validation cohort made up of over 95 different subjects was used. The study combined high-throughput TCR immunosequencing, statistical association of individual TCRs with disease status, and machine learning to predict cytomegalovirus infection status.

Donors formed part of the validation cohort, which comprised about 130 subjects and was distinct from the first cohort of 666 subjects. After removal of 1 base from V and 5 bases from J, the junction retains 5 bases not matched to a gene. The CDR3 runs 15 amino acids, cysteine and phenylalanine included. Only the CDR3 DNA is retained, 45 bases long and in frame from the first base. CDR1 and CDR2 were assigned from the germline V gene as SGHVS and FNYEAQ. Library prep was done by the immunoSEQ multiplex PCR assay. The paper's processing steps were these. A statistical classification framework was built for diagnosing cytomegalovirus status from the catalog of TCR beta chain sequences. In its TCRdb copy, this immuneACCESS table keeps in-frame sequences only and misses some clones. Where compared with another copy, unresolved V genes explain less than half of these, and the others have no known cause. The V and J calls and clone size come from that table; D and trimming were worked out from the DNA. The sample table lists 150,000 to 200,000 clones, more than 70% of them with a count of one. Roughly 1.5% of the sample is in the top ten clones.

The research as a whole found: The validation cohort had no HLA typing available for a later analysis, so co-occurrence within that cohort was assessed over all 130 or so repertoires. The study gave a list of some 150 TCR beta chains associated with cytomegalovirus. A later analysis found that TCRs clustered in the first cohort also tended to co-occur in the 130 or so validation repertoires, with approximately 94% of cluster scores above 0. Across donors, most TCR sequences were observed very rarely, whereas some public TCRs were present in many individuals. The authors suggested that the approach could potentially be extended to other disease states and immunological phenotypes. The classifier was reported to diagnose cytomegalovirus status with high specificity and sensitivity in both the original cohort and the validation cohort. A few of the identified cytomegalovirus-associated TCR beta chains were confirmed in vitro to be specific for cytomegalovirus antigens.

This clone was observed once. No cognate antigen has been identified for it. The sample holds no much larger clone one base away, and base qualities are not on file. Material for sequencing was PBMCs. Recombination connected TRBV7-6 to TRBJ2-1, with TRBD2 matching 7 junction bases. The clonotype was recovered from a woman aged 18-30 years in good health and CMV-seronegative. Here the CDR3 is given as CASSLETSIHNEQFF. Here is the DNA: TGTGCCAGCAGCTTAGAGACTAGCATCCACAATGAGCAGTTCTTC.